This passage covers 22 T cell receptor beta chains from one sample sequenced in a study of shared clonotypes between healthy human individuals (dated by TCRdb to the early 2020s). CD8 naive samples were CD45RO-negative cells positively selected for CCR7, giving a CD45RA+CCR7+ population that excluded TemRA cells. Libraries were prepared through the immunoSEQ multiplex PCR assay. TCRdb mirrors the immuneACCESS table, restricted to in-frame sequences. Some clones are absent from its copies; in checked studies, under half trace to an unresolved V gene, and the reason for the others is unknown. This sample has a few million clones in its table, and over 85% of those were observed once. The ten largest clones represent around 1.8% of the sample. Specimen: naive CD8+ T cells from PBMCs. The label giving this sample's cell subset or site can be read as: CD45RA+CCR7+. These receptors all come from a man in his late teens or twenties in good health. Some clones in this sample may be carry-over from other donors' samples.

The chain combines TRBV11-2 with TRBJ2-7; unclear D gene. The CDR3 runs to 15 residues. Germline V gene data show CDR1 as SGHAT and CDR2 as FQNNGV. V dropped 5 bases and J dropped 0 bases, with 14 bases sitting between them. Here the CDR3 reads CASSPARYPSYEQYF. The DNA of the CDR3 is TGTGCCAGCAGCCCCGCCCGGTACCCCTCCTACGAGCAGTACTTC.

The chain joins TRBV9 to TRBJ2-7, with 12 nucleotides matching TRBD2. V was clipped by 3 bases and J by 0 bases; unmatched bases: 4. This CDR3 spans 16 amino acids. Germline V gene sequence: CDR1 SGDLS, CDR2 YYNGEE. CDR3 protein: CASSGLAGGSSYEQYF. For the CDR3, the DNA is TGTGCCAGCAGCGGGCTAGCGGGAGGGAGCTCCTACGAGCAGTACTTC.

The chain has TRBV29-1 and TRBJ1-3, with D maybe TRBD1 (5 bases). The V end was cut by 3 bases, the J end by 7 bases, with 7 bases between. CDR1 is SQVTM and CDR2 is ANQGSEA in the germline V gene. The CDR3 runs to 11 residues. The chain's CDR3 is CSVDGGNTIYF. DNA of the CDR3: TGCAGCGTTGACGGGGGTAACACCATATATTTT.

The CDR3 is CASSLSAATSGTRETQYF. In DNA, the CDR3 is TGTGCCAGCAGTTTATCGGCCGCGACTAGCGGCACCAGAGAGACCCAGTACTTC. The V and J genes are TRBV27 and TRBJ2-5; TRBD2 matches 9 bases. Trimming at V came to 0 bases and at J to 4 bases, leaving 12 bases not matched to a gene. Looked up from germline, CDR1 is MNHEY and CDR2 is SMNVEV (reference sequence). This CDR3 has 18 residues.

The chain recombines TRBV7-3 with TRBJ2-2; no clear D gene. CDR3 length equals 12 residues. Germline V gene data show CDR1 as SGHTA and CDR2 as FQGTGA. With 8 bases removed from V and 8 bases from J, the gap between germline ends came to 12 bases. CDR3 DNA sequence: TGTGCCAGCGGACCCCCCCTAGGGGAGCTGTTTTTT. This encodes CASGPPLGELFF.

This chain links TRBV29-1 with TRBJ2-3; no clear D. CDR1 and CDR2 from the germline V gene are SQVTM and ANQGSEA. This CDR3 spans 14 amino acids. V was shortened by 3 bases and J by 0 bases, with 10 bases between the two germline ends. Here the CDR3 DNA reads TGCAGCGTTGACGCCGCCACTAGCACAGATACGCAGTATTTT. It yields the protein CSVDAATSTDTQYF.

This clone has a count of ten or more. The J gene is TRBJ1-1, the V gene TRBV30; D is unresolved. V shed 5 bases and J shed 4 bases, with 11 bases lying between them. Germline lookup yields CDR1 GTSNPN and CDR2 SVGIG (reference sequence). There are 12 residues in the CDR3. CDR3 nucleotides: TGTGCCTGGGATAGCCGGGGCACTGAAGCTTTCTTT. Translated, it gives CAWDSRGTEAFF.

In nucleotides, the CDR3 is TGTGCCAGCAGCTTTGTGGGGACTGAAGCTTTCTTT. The encoded protein is CASSFVGTEAFF. V is TRBV7-9 and J is TRBJ1-1; D is undetermined. CDR1 and CDR2 (germline): SEHNR, FQNEAQ (reference sequence). Deletions cut 3 bases from V and 5 bases from J, with 7 bases between. The CDR3 spans 12 residues.

The J gene is TRBJ1-4, the V gene TRBV28, with unresolved D. The CDR3 sequence is 15 residues long. Trimming stripped 2 bases from V and 5 bases from J, with 12 bases between. The germline CDR1 and CDR2 sequences are MDHEN and SYDVKM. CDR3 sequence: CASSLSQAGNEKLFF. CDR3 coding DNA: TGTGCCAGCAGTTTAAGTCAGGCCGGCAATGAAAAACTGTTTTTT.

The chain joins TRBV10-1 to TRBJ1-2, with 7 bases fitting TRBD1. J lost 7 bases, V lost 2 bases, and 4 bases had no gene match. Germline V lookup: CDR1 WNHNN, CDR2 SYGVQD (reference sequence). The CDR3 is 13 amino acids. The CDR3 DNA reads TGCGCCAGCAGTGAGGACAGGGCTGGTGGCTACACCTTC. This sequence encodes CASSEDRAGGYTF.

The CDR3 protein is CASSVAFGPYNEQFF. The CDR3 DNA reads as TGTGCCAGCAGCGTAGCATTTGGGCCCTACAATGAGCAGTTCTTC. The J gene is TRBJ2-1, the V gene TRBV9; D remains unclear. Trimming left V 0 bases short and J 2 bases short, with 9 bases between. Germline lookup yields CDR1 SGDLS and CDR2 YYNGEE. This CDR3 has 15 residues.

The V gene is TRBV5-6, the J gene TRBJ2-3; 8 bases match TRBD1. Trimming cost V 2 bases and J 2 bases; bases outside gene matches: 10. The CDR3 is made up of 17 amino acids. Germline V gives CDR1 SGHDT, CDR2 YYEEEE. The DNA of the CDR3 is TGTGCCAGCAGCTTACAGGGGGAAGCGTTTCTCACAGATACGCAGTATTTT. This gives the protein CASSLQGEAFLTDTQYF.

The chain has TRBV27 and TRBJ2-7; 7 bases fit TRBD2. Germline-derived CDR1 and CDR2 are MNHEY and SMNVEV (reference sequence). V lost 2 bases and J lost 2; bases outside the gene matches: 15. This CDR3 has 18 amino acids. CDR3 sequence (DNA): TGTGCCAGCAGTTTACAGGCGTGGGGGGAGGGGAGACCCTACGAGCAGTACTTC. Residues: CASSLQAWGEGRPYEQYF.

The chain couples TRBV27 to TRBJ2-6; D not resolved. The V and J ends lost 2 bases and 0 bases respectively, with 11 bases between them. The V gene's germline CDR1 is MNHEY and CDR2 SMNVEV (reference sequence). CDR3 length equals 17 residues. The CDR3 here is CASSLTAIFSGANVLTF. The CDR3 region has the DNA TGTGCCAGCAGTTTAACTGCTATTTTCTCTGGGGCCAACGTCCTGACTTTC.

The chain employs TRBV25-1 and TRBJ2-1; TRBD1 is a possible D gene (6 bases). With 11 bases removed from V and 4 bases from J, the gap between germline ends came to 12 bases. This CDR3 region has 12 residues. CDR1 MGHDK and CDR2 SYGVNS come from the germline V gene. The CDR3 protein is CASGGRYNEQFF. In nucleotides, the CDR3 is TGTGCCTCTGGGGGCCGGTACAATGAGCAGTTCTTC.

The chain uses TRBV2 and TRBJ1-5; perhaps TRBD1 as D (6 bases). This CDR3 contains 20 residues. The V gene lost 6 bases and the J gene lost 0 bases, with 27 bases spanning the gap. Germline V gives CDR1 SNHLY, CDR2 FYNNEI. The CDR3 protein is CASSHASDTGLRDSNQPQHF. As DNA, the CDR3 is TGTGCCAGCAGCCATGCCTCCGATACAGGGTTGAGAGATAGCAATCAGCCCCAGCATTTT.

The DNA for the CDR3 is TGTGCCAGCAGTGCCCGCCTTAACTATGGCTACACCTTC. Amino acid sequence: CASSARLNYGYTF. The V call is TRBV2, the J call TRBJ1-2; unclear D gene. Per the germline V gene, CDR1 is SNHLY and CDR2 is FYNNEI. This CDR3 comprises 13 residues. Trimming took 4 bases from V and 1 from J, leaving 7 bases between them.

The chain employs TRBV4-1 and TRBJ1-2; D is unresolved. This CDR3 region has 14 residues. V lost 0 bases, J lost 4 bases, and 9 bases lay in between. Germline-derived CDR1 and CDR2 are MGHRA and YSYEKL. The CDR3 is CASSQDWSIYGYTF. CDR3 coding DNA: TGCGCCAGCAGCCAAGACTGGAGTATCTATGGCTACACCTTC.

CDR3 in amino acids: CASSNDTTLEQYCGYTF. CDR3 in DNA: TGTGCCAGCAGCAACGACACGACTCTAGAGCAATATTGTGGCTACACCTTC. This rearrangement joins TRBV21-1 to TRBJ1-2. TRBV21-1 is noted as a pseudogene. This CDR3 has 17 residues.

The CDR3 region has the DNA TGTGCCAGCAGCTTAGCGAGTCAGGGGGCGGATGAGCAGTTCTTC. Encoded protein: CASSLASQGADEQFF. This chain connects TRBV7-8 to TRBJ2-1, with 8 bases lining up with TRBD1. Germline V gene data show CDR1 as SGHVS and CDR2 as FQNEAQ. This CDR3 contains 15 residues. V trimming: 0 bases; J trimming: 8 bases; junction bases outside the gene matches: 6.

The rearrangement links TRBV4-2 to TRBJ2-1; D might be TRBD2 (5 bases). The CDR3 covers 16 residues. V was pared by 1 base and J by 6 bases, with 16 bases between. Germline loops: CDR1 LGHNA, CDR2 YNFKEQ. This CDR3 reads CASSQGSGPVVNEQFF. CDR3 bases: TGTGCCAGCAGCCAAGGGAGCGGACCTGTCGTCAATGAGCAGTTCTTC.

The chain couples TRBV7-9 to TRBJ2-1, with 9 positions matching TRBD2. J lost 0 bases, V lost 5 bases, and 8 bases had no gene match. Per the germline V gene, CDR1 is SEHNR and CDR2 is FQNEAQ (reference sequence). There are 17 residues in the CDR3. CDR3: CASSPLAGGSSYNEQFF. DNA for the CDR3: TGTGCCAGCAGCCCGTTGGCGGGGGGGAGCTCCTACAATGAGCAGTTCTTC.